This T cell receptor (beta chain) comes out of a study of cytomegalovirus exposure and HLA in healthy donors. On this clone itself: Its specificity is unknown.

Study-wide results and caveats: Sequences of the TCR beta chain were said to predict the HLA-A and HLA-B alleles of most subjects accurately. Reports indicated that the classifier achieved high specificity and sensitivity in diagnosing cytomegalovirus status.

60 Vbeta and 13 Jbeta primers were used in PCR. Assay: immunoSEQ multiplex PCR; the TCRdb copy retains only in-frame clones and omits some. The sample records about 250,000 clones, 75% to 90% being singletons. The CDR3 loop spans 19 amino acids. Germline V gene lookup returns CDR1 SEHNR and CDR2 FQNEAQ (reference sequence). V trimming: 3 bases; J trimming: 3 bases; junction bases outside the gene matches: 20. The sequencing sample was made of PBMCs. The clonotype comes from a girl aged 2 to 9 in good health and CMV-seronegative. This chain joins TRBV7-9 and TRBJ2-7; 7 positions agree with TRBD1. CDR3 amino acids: CASSFSPGQPLSSIYEQYF. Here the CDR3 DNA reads TGTGCCAGCAGCTTTTCCCCGGGACAGCCACTGTCCTCGATCTACGAGCAGTACTTC.